The TCR beta chain under discussion was sequenced for a study of cytotoxic CD8 clonotypes in ibrutinib-treated CLL. Whole-study findings and limits: The study sampled sustained-remission and progressing patients at different times. Stable or contracted on treatment, public clonotypes were also uncommon.

This table comes from immunoSEQ multiplex PCR, and its TCRdb copy is limited to in-frame clones, with some not included. The sample includes 200,000 or so clones, 65% to 80% of them seen just once. Notes on this clone: Its target is unknown.

Germline lookup yields CDR1 SGHRS and CDR2 YFSETQ. Unmatched junction bases numbered 17, after V lost 7 bases and J lost 0 bases. The CDR3 loop spans 18 amino acids. V usage is TRBV5-1 and J usage is TRBJ2-7; 9 bases align to TRBD1. The clonotype comes from a human donor with chronic lymphocytic leukemia. The source material was PBMCs, sampled after 12 months of ibrutinib treatment. The CDR3 region has the DNA TGCGCCAGCGGACGGACAGGGGCAGGGCTAGCCCTCTCCTACGAGCAGTACTTC. It codes for CASGRTGAGLALSYEQYF.